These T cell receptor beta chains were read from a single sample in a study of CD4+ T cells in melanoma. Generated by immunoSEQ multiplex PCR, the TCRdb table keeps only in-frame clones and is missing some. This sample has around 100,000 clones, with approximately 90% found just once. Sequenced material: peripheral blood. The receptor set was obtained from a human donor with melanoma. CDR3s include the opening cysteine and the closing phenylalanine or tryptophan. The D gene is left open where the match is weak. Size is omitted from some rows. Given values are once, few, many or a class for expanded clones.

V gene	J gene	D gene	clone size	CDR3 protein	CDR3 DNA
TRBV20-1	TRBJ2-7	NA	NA	CSGLISYEQYF	TGCAGTGGGTTAATCTCCTACGAGCAGTACTTC
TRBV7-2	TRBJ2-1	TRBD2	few	CASSWDYSSYNEQFF	TGTGCCAGCAGCTGGGACTACTCCTCCTACAATGAGCAGTTCTTC
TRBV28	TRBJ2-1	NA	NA	CASADISSYNEQFF	TGTGCCAGCGCAGACATAAGCTCCTACAATGAGCAGTTCTTC
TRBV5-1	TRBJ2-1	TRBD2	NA	CASSAGTSGAPEQFF	TGCGCCAGCAGCGCTGGGACTAGCGGGGCCCCGGAGCAGTTCTTC
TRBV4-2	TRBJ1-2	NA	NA	CASSQDSTKFYGYTF	TGTGCCAGCAGCCAGGACAGTACAAAATTCTATGGCTACACCTTC
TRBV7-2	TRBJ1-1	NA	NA	CASSLVGGPTNTEAFF	TGTGCCAGCAGCTTAGTCGGGGGACCGACAAACACTGAAGCTTTCTTT
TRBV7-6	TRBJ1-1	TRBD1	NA	CASSLRQGGLNTEAFF	TGTGCCAGCAGCTTACGGCAGGGGGGGTTGAACACTGAAGCTTTCTTT
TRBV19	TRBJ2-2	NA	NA	CASSTYGELFF	TGTGCCAGTAGTACTTACGGGGAGCTGTTTTTT
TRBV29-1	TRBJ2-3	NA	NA	CSGGRAHSSDTQYF	TGCAGCGGCGGCAGGGCCCATTCTTCAGATACGCAGTATTTT
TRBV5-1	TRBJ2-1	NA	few	CASSPQLASSYNEQFF	TGCGCCAGCAGCCCACAACTAGCTTCGTCCTACAATGAGCAGTTCTTC
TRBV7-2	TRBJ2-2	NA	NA	CASTDTRTGELFF	TGTGCCAGCACCGATACCCGGACCGGGGAGCTGTTTTTT
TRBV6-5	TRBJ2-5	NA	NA	CASSYSGRETQYF	TGTGCCAGCAGTTACAGCGGACGGGAGACCCAGTACTTC
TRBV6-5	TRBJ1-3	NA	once	CASSYSTAGSGNTIYF	TGTGCCAGCAGTTACTCCACCGCAGGCTCTGGAAACACCATATATTTT
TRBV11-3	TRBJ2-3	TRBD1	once	CASSQGASTDTQYF	TGTGCCAGCAGCCAGGGGGCAAGCACAGATACGCAGTATTTT
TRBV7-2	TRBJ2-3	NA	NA	CASSPDPFSTDTQYF	TGTGCCAGCAGTCCTGACCCCTTCAGCACAGATACGCAGTATTTT
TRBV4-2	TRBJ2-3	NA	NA	CASSPEGGYSTDTQYF	TGTGCCAGCAGCCCCGAAGGCGGTTATAGCACAGATACGCAGTATTTT
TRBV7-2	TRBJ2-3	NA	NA	CASTPTGTSTDTQYF	TGTGCCAGCACCCCGACGGGGACTAGCACAGATACGCAGTATTTT
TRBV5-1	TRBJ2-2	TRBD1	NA	CASSLIPRQGAGAGELFF	TGCGCCAGCAGCTTGATTCCCCGACAGGGGGCTGGGGCCGGGGAGCTGTTTTTT
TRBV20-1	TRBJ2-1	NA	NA	CSGVANEQFF	TGCAGTGGTGTGGCAAATGAGCAGTTCTTC
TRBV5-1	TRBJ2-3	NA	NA	CASSFGGPGTDTQYF	TGCGCCAGCAGCTTCGGGGGGCCCGGGACAGATACGCAGTATTTT
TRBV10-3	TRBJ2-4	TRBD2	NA	CAISESSGRAGNIQYF	TGTGCCATCAGTGAGTCAAGCGGGAGGGCGGGAAACATTCAGTACTTC
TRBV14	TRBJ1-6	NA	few	CASSQVAQGGSPLHF	TGTGCCAGCAGCCAAGTCGCACAGGGTGGTTCACCCCTCCACTTT
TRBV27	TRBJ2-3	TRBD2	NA	CASRGGRGVKTDTQYF	TGTGCCAGCAGGGGCGGGAGAGGAGTAAAAACAGATACGCAGTATTTT
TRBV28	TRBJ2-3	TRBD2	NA	CASSSYFGWLAGGRGPDTQYF	TGTGCCAGCAGCAGCTACTTTGGGTGGCTAGCGGGAGGCCGCGGCCCAGATACGCAGTATTTT
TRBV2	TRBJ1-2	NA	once	CASTSYRVDYGYTF	TGTGCCAGCACCTCTTACAGGGTCGACTATGGCTACACCTTC
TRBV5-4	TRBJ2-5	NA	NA	CASSLDPSRETQYF	TGTGCCAGCAGCTTGGACCCATCGAGGGAGACCCAGTACTTC
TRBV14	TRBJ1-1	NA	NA	CASSQGGRTEAFF	TGTGCCAGCAGCCAGGGGGGGAGAACTGAAGCTTTCTTT
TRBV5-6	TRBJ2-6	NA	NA	CASRRGIPSGANVLTF	TGTGCCAGCAGACGCGGGATACCATCTGGGGCCAACGTCCTGACTTTC
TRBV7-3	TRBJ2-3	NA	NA	CASSRESRETDTQYF	TGTGCCAGCAGCCGTGAGTCGAGGGAAACAGATACGCAGTATTTT
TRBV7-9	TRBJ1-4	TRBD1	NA	CASSLGRGQGFNEKLFF	TGTGCCAGCAGCTTAGGCAGAGGACAGGGTTTTAATGAAAAACTGTTTTTT
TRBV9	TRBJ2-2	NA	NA	CASSDYYTGELFF	TGTGCCAGCAGCGACTACTACACCGGGGAGCTGTTTTTT
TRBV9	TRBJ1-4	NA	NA	CADAAVSNEKLFF	TGTGCGGATGCTGCCGTGAGTAATGAAAAACTGTTTTTT
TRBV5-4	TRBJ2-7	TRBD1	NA	CASSGAGTGYHEQYF	TGTGCCAGCAGCGGGGCGGGGACAGGATACCACGAGCAGTACTTC
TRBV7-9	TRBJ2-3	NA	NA	CASSPRDWRYDTQYF	TGTGCCAGCAGCCCGAGGGACTGGCGGTACGATACGCAGTATTTT
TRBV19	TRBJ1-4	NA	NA	CASSIIFANEKLFF	TGTGCCAGTAGTATAATCTTCGCTAATGAAAAACTGTTTTTT
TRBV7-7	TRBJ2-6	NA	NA	CASSLGGPGANVLTF	TGTGCCAGCAGCTTAGGGGGCCCTGGGGCCAACGTCCTGACTTTC
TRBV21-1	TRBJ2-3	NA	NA	CASPIHTSKEQYF	TGTGCCAGCCCCATTCACACTTCGAAGGAGCAGTATTTT
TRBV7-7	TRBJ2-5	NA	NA	CASSPGRQGLQETQYF	TGTGCCAGCAGTCCAGGGAGGCAGGGCCTCCAAGAGACCCAGTACTTC
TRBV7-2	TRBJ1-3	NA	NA	CASSQHRSSGNTIYF	TGTGCCAGCAGTCAACACCGCTCCTCTGGAAACACCATATATTTT
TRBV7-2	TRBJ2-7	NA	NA	CASSVARGYEQYF	TGTGCCAGCAGCGTAGCGCGCGGCTACGAGCAGTACTTC
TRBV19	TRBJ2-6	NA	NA	CASSNSGANVLTF	TGTGCCAGTAGCAACTCCGGGGCCAACGTCCTGACTTTC